The 20 T cell receptor beta chains below all came from one sample that was sequenced in a study of T cells after somatic rescue of genetic block. Measured with immunoSEQ multiplex PCR; TCRdb has only the in-frame clones, and not every one. The table lists over 95,000 clones, just over 90% of them singletons, with about 1.5% in the top ten. Sequencing was performed on peripheral blood mononuclear cells (PBMCs). All receptors come from a woman aged 18-30 years.

The rearrangement uses TRBV7-8 and TRBJ2-7; the D gene is possibly TRBD1 (6 bases). Trimming stripped 7 bases from V and 4 bases from J, with 11 bases between. This CDR3 spans 12 amino acids. CDR1 is SGHVS and CDR2 is FQNEAQ in the germline V gene. The CDR3: CASNPRGYEQYF. CDR3 DNA sequence: TGTGCCAGCAACCCGAGGGGGTACGAGCAGTACTTC.

V gene TRBV5-5 combines with J gene TRBJ2-7, with TRBD1 identical over 8 bases. Germline loops: CDR1 SGHKS, CDR2 YYEKEE (reference sequence). V lost 2 bases to trimming and J lost 0 bases; unmatched junction nucleotides: 4. The CDR3 sequence is 15 residues long. The CDR3 nucleotides are TGTGCCAGCAGCTTCGGGACAGGTTACTCCTACGAGCAGTACTTC. Amino acid sequence: CASSFGTGYSYEQYF. Filled out from reference TRBV5-5 and TRBJ2-7, the complete variable domain reads DAGVTQSPTHLIKTRGQQVTLRCSPISGHKSVSWYQQVLGQGPQFIFQYYEKEERGRGNFPDRFSARQFPNYSSELNVNALLLGDSALYLCASSFGTGYSYEQYFGPGTRLTVT.

The chain combines TRBV9 with TRBJ1-2, with a possible D match to TRBD1 (6 bases). The CDR3 length is 15 residues. CDR1 SGDLS and CDR2 YYNGEE come from the germline V gene. V gave up 3 bases and J gave up 3 bases, with 15 bases separating them. CDR3 loop: CASSATGREDYGYTF. As DNA, the CDR3 is TGTGCCAGCAGCGCTACAGGGAGGGAAGACTATGGCTACACCTTC.

This chain links TRBV6-1 with TRBJ2-1, with 8 positions matching TRBD1. V shed 4 bases, J shed 6 bases, and the junction held 5 bases outside the gene matches. This CDR3 is built from 14 residues. Germline V lookup: CDR1 MNHNS, CDR2 SASEGT. The DNA of the CDR3 is TGTGCCAGCAGTGGCCGGGACAGGAGCAATGAGCAGTTCTTC. Translating it yields CASSGRDRSNEQFF.

The V and J genes are TRBV5-4 and TRBJ2-3; D may be TRBD2 (6 bases). Germline V lookup: CDR1 SGHNT, CDR2 YYREEE (reference sequence). This CDR3 is built from 12 residues. The ends were cut back, 4 bases at V and 3 bases at J, with 6 bases in the middle. As DNA, the CDR3 is TGTGCCAGCAGCGGAGGGACAGATACGCAGTATTTT. Protein product: CASSGGTDTQYF.

The chain recombines TRBV5-6 with TRBJ1-3; no firm D call. Trimming took off 2 bases at V and 0 bases at J, with 6 bases between the two ends. CDR3 length equals 14 residues. Germline V gene data show CDR1 as SGHDT and CDR2 as YYEEEE. The CDR3 sequence is CASSLRSSGNTIYF. CDR3 nucleotides: TGTGCCAGCAGCTTACGGAGCTCTGGAAACACCATATATTTT.

The sample holds one count of this clone. The chain has TRBV5-1 and TRBJ1-1; D call uncertain. There are 14 residues in the CDR3. V was cut by 5 bases and J by 12 bases, with 23 bases left in between. The germline V gene encodes CDR1 SGHRS and CDR2 YFSETQ. In nucleotides, the CDR3 is TGCGCCAGCAGTCCAGAGAGAACCCCCCGTGGGACTTTCTTT. It is translated as CASSPERTPRGTFF.

V gene TRBV4-2 combines with J gene TRBJ2-5, with 9 bases lining up with TRBD2. This CDR3 contains 16 residues. Germline-derived CDR1 and CDR2 are LGHNA and YNFKEQ. The V gene end was trimmed by 1 base and the J gene end by 6 bases; junction bases not matched to a gene: 9. CDR3 sequence: CASSQAGGGALKTQYF. In nucleotides, the CDR3 is TGTGCCAGCAGCCAAGCCGGCGGGGGGGCCCTTAAGACCCAGTACTTC.

This chain connects TRBV7-2 to TRBJ1-5; a weak D match, TRBD1 (5 bases). With 5 bases removed from V and 0 bases from J, the gap between germline ends came to 8 bases. CDR1 SGHTA and CDR2 FQGNSA come from the germline V gene. CDR3 length equals 14 residues. The CDR3 DNA is TGTGCCAGCAGCCAGGGTAATAGCAATCAGCCCCAGCATTTT. Its translation: CASSQGNSNQPQHF.

This chain connects TRBV5-1 to TRBJ1-1; D ambiguous. V was cut by 0 bases and J by 6 bases, with 12 bases left in between. Germline V CDR1 and CDR2: SGHRS, YFSETQ. The CDR3 extends over 14 amino acids. This CDR3 reads CASSLGIEGAEAFF. CDR3 DNA: TGCGCCAGCAGCTTGGGGATCGAGGGCGCTGAAGCTTTCTTT. Together with reference TRBV5-1 and TRBJ1-1, the CDR3 gives the full variable domain: KAGVTQTPRYLIKTRGQQVTLSCSPISGHRSVSWYQQTPGQGLQFLFEYFSETQRNKGNFPGRFSGRQFSNSRSEMNVSTLELGDSALYLCASSLGIEGAEAFFGQGTRLTVV.

V usage is TRBV11-2 and J usage is TRBJ2-3, with TRBD2 identical over 16 bases. Unmatched junction bases numbered 7, after V lost 5 bases and J lost 5 bases. Germline loops: CDR1 SGHAT, CDR2 FQNNGV. The CDR3 is 17 amino acids. CDR3 loop: CASSPGTSGGALDTQYF. CDR3 nucleotides: TGTGCCAGCAGCCCCGGGACTAGCGGGGGGGCATTAGATACGCAGTATTTT.

This chain joins TRBV10-2 and TRBJ2-7, with 9 bases fitting TRBD1. The CDR3 sequence is 16 residues long. From germline, CDR1 is WSHSY and CDR2 SAAADI. V trimming: 6 bases; J trimming: 3 bases; junction bases outside the gene matches: 12. The CDR3 DNA sequence: TGCGCCAGCAGAAAACCCGGGACAGGGAACATCTACGAGCAGTACTTC. Its protein product is CASRKPGTGNIYEQYF.

J is TRBJ1-5 and V is TRBV10-2; tentatively, D is TRBD1 (6 bases). The ends were cut back, 4 bases at V and 6 bases at J, with 10 bases in the middle. This CDR3 comprises 13 residues. The germline V gene encodes CDR1 WSHSY and CDR2 SAAADI. In DNA form, the CDR3 reads TGCGCCAGCAGTGTCGGGGGCGGTCAGCCCCAGCATTTT. This sequence encodes CASSVGGGQPQHF.

The chain combines TRBV30 with TRBJ1-3; TRBD1 matches 7 bases. Germline V gene lookup returns CDR1 GTSNPN and CDR2 SVGIG (reference sequence). With V trimmed by 2 bases and J by 4 bases, 5 bases remained unmatched. The CDR3 is 14 amino acids. This chain's CDR3 is CAWSRTGPGNTIYF. Here the CDR3 DNA reads TGTGCCTGGAGTCGGACAGGCCCGGGAAACACCATATATTTT.

The rearrangement links TRBV14 to TRBJ2-3, with TRBD2 matching over 7 bases. This CDR3 is 19 amino acids long. Germline values: CDR1 SGHDN, CDR2 FVKESK. J gave up 0 bases and V 4 bases, and 16 bases lay outside the gene matches. CDR3 sequence (DNA): TGTGCCAGCAGCCCCTGGGGGAGTAGACTAGCCCCTAGCACAGATACGCAGTATTTT. Amino acids: CASSPWGSRLAPSTDTQYF.

This sequence joins TRBV5-6 and TRBJ1-2, with TRBD1 identical over 9 bases. This CDR3 is 17 amino acids long. The germline gives CDR1 SGHDT, CDR2 YYEEEE. V lost 0 bases, J lost 3 bases, and 9 bases stayed unmatched. For the CDR3, the DNA is TGTGCCAGCAGCTTGGGGTCTCAGACAGGGGGTGACTATGGCTACACCTTC. Translated, it gives CASSLGSQTGGDYGYTF.

The rearrangement uses TRBV5-5 and TRBJ1-2, with 8 bases fitting TRBD1. V trimming: 5 bases; J trimming: 0 bases; junction bases outside the gene matches: 15. Germline CDR1 and CDR2: SGHKS and YYEKEE (reference sequence). This CDR3 is built from 18 residues. CDR3 region: CASRSIPGQGSANYGYTF. The CDR3 DNA is TGTGCCAGCAGATCCATTCCTGGACAGGGTTCGGCTAACTATGGCTACACCTTC.

This chain links TRBV6-6 with TRBJ1-5; a weak D match, TRBD1 (6 bases). The CDR3 contains 15 residues. With 7 bases removed from V and 1 base from J, the gap between germline ends came to 14 bases. Germline V gene lookup returns CDR1 MNHNY and CDR2 SVGAGI (reference sequence). CDR3 region: CASTRRGGSNQPQHF. The CDR3 DNA is TGTGCCAGCACTCGGAGGGGGGGGAGCAATCAGCCCCAGCATTTT.

The chain recombines TRBV4-2 with TRBJ2-3, with 10 bases lining up with TRBD2. With V trimmed by 1 base and J by 8 bases, 3 bases remained unmatched. This CDR3 contains 14 residues. CDR1 and CDR2 from the germline V gene are LGHNA and YNFKEQ. The CDR3 loop reads CASSQGLAGVTQYF. Written as DNA, the CDR3 is TGTGCCAGCAGCCAAGGCCTAGCGGGGGTTACGCAGTATTTT.

This clone was recorded once. The chain uses TRBV7-9 and TRBJ2-5, with a weak D call TRBD1 (6 bases). V was cut by 5 bases and J by 5 bases, with 15 bases left in between. In germline, CDR1 is SEHNR, CDR2 FQNEAQ (reference sequence). The CDR3 is 14 amino acids. The CDR3 DNA sequence: TGTGCCAGCAGCCGTTGGACCCAGGGGGAGACCCAGTACTTC. Translation: CASSRWTQGETQYF.